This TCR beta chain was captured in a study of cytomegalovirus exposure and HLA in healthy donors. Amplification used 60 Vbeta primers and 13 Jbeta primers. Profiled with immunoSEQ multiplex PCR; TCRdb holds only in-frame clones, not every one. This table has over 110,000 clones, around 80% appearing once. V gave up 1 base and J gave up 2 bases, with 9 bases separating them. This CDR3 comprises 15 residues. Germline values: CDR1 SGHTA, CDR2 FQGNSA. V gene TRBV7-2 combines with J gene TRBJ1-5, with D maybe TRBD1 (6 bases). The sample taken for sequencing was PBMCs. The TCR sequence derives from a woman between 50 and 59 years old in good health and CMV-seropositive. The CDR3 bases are TGTGCCAGCAGCTTAGTCAGGGGAGGCAATCAGCCCCAGCATTTT. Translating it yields CASSLVRGGNQPQHF.